The clone carrying this T cell receptor beta chain has more than one count but fewer than ten. The target antigen is unknown. The data were obtained in a study of T-cell reconstitution after alpha-beta-depleted transplantation in children. The study, taken as a whole, reports: The study reportedly traced alpha-beta T cells about two months after transplant to several hundred expanded graft clones. Surviving thymic progenitors and recipient T cells were the source of high TCRbeta diversity at day 60 in some patients. The authors attributed T-cell counts and diversity one year after transplant mostly to newly produced T cells.

V lost 5 bases and J lost 4, with 14 bases in between. Germline values: CDR1 SGHRS, CDR2 YFSETQ. The CDR3 contains 14 residues. A TCRbeta library incorporating unique molecular identifiers was prepared. TCRdb itself ran the PCR reads through MiXCR, one entry per CDR3 protein. Found here are a few hundred thousand distinct CDR3 sequences, over 25% of them singletons; the top ten hold around 36%. This sample comprised PBMCs, obtained before TCRalphabeta/CD19-depleted stem cell transplant. The sequence derives from a boy under two years old with Wiskott-Aldrich syndrome, due to receive a stem cell transplant. The J gene is TRBJ2-3, the V gene TRBV5-1; D remains ambiguous. In DNA, the CDR3 is TGCGCCAGCAGTCCGCGATCGGTCGCAGATACGCAGTATTTT. This gives the protein CASSPRSVADTQYF.